Following are 28 T cell receptor beta chains from one sample sequenced in a study of blood T cell repertoires in COVID-19 (dated by TCRdb to 2019 to 2021). Receptors were amplified or captured by the immunoSEQ multiplex PCR assay. Imported from immuneACCESS, the table was reduced by TCRdb to in-frame sequences with V and J called. These copies leave out some clones; in studies compared against another copy, an unresolved V gene accounts for under half, and the cause of the remainder is not known. Recorded for this sample are some 150,000 clones; approximately 82% of them occurred a single time. The ten biggest clones cover roughly 15% of the sample. The sample was PBMCs or T cells enriched from blood (not recorded which). The receptors derive from a man over 45 who had recovered from COVID-19.

The chain is built from TRBV6-5 and TRBJ1-3, with 8 nucleotides matching TRBD1. This CDR3 has 14 amino acids. The V gene's germline CDR1 is MNHEY and CDR2 SVGAGI. Losses at the gene ends were 6 bases for V and 2 bases for J; bases not matched to a gene: 3. The CDR3 region has the DNA TGTGCCAGCAGCGACAGGGGAGCTGGAAACACCATATATTTT. Its translation: CASSDRGAGNTIYF.

The chain carries TRBV6-5 and TRBJ1-2; D possibly corresponds to TRBD1 (6 bases). The CDR3 is 15 amino acids. Germline-derived CDR1 and CDR2 are MNHEY and SVGAGI. Trimming stripped 2 bases from V and 1 base from J, with 11 bases between. CDR3 amino acids: CASSYDTGNNYGYTF. Here the CDR3 DNA reads TGTGCCAGCAGTTACGATACAGGGAATAACTATGGCTACACCTTC.

This chain joins TRBV7-2 and TRBJ1-2; D not certain. The CDR3 covers 16 residues. CDR1 and CDR2 (germline): SGHTA, FQGNSA. Trimming removed 2 bases at V and 7 bases at J, with 20 bases between. As DNA, the CDR3 is TGTGCCAGCAGCTTAACCTCATTGACTGCTACGGGTGGCTACACCTTC. It codes for CASSLTSLTATGGYTF.

This chain joins TRBV2 and TRBJ1-4; unclear D gene. This CDR3 spans 13 amino acids. Germline V gene sequence: CDR1 SNHLY, CDR2 FYNNEI. Trimming stripped 3 bases from V and 10 bases from J, with 12 bases between. CDR3 nucleotides: TGTGCCAGCAGTGAGGCACCGGGAGGAAAACTGTTTTTT. It specifies CASSEAPGGKLFF.

This clone was seen only a few times. The genes are TRBV6-5 and TRBJ2-3, with D possibly being TRBD1 (6 bases). Trimming shortened V by 5 bases and J by 1 base, and 13 bases separated the two germline ends. The CDR3 runs to 15 residues. Germline CDR1 is MNHEY and CDR2 is SVGAGI. CDR3 DNA: TGTGCCAGCAGTAGGACAGAGCTTCGCACAGATACGCAGTATTTT. Its translation is CASSRTELRTDTQYF.

This sequence joins TRBV15 and TRBJ2-7; 7 bases line up with TRBD1. J gave up 5 bases and V 0 bases, and 10 bases lay outside the gene matches. Germline values: CDR1 LNHNV, CDR2 YYDKDF (reference sequence). The CDR3 extends over 16 amino acids. Here the CDR3 reads CATSRDGYDRANEQYF. The CDR3 DNA reads TGTGCCACCAGCAGAGACGGTTACGACAGGGCTAACGAGCAGTACTTC.

The chain employs TRBV11-2 and TRBJ1-6; possibly TRBD1 for D (5 bases). V dropped 5 bases and J dropped 6 bases, with 17 bases sitting between them. The CDR3 runs to 16 residues. CDR1 is SGHAT and CDR2 is FQNNGV in the germline V gene. This chain's CDR3 is CASSKRGGLSNSPLHF. The CDR3 DNA is TGTGCCAGCAGCAAACGGGGGGGGTTAAGTAATTCACCCCTCCACTTT.

The V gene is TRBV19, the J gene TRBJ1-5, with D possibly matching TRBD1 (5 bases). V lost 7 bases and J lost 0, with 13 bases in between. This CDR3 is built from 15 residues. The germline V gene has CDR1 LNHDA and CDR2 SQIVND (reference sequence). CDR3 sequence: CASTNRDSSNQPQHF. The CDR3 DNA sequence: TGTGCCAGTACCAACCGGGACTCTAGCAATCAGCCCCAGCATTTT.

The rearrangement uses TRBV7-6 and TRBJ1-2; D is perhaps TRBD1 (6 bases). The V gene lost 1 base and the J gene lost 0 bases, with 12 bases spanning the gap. The CDR3 is 16 residues long. The germline V gene encodes CDR1 SGHVS and CDR2 FNYEAQ. The CDR3 DNA reads as TGTGCCAGCAGCTTAGTTGGGGGCAACACTAACTATGGCTACACCTTC. Protein: CASSLVGGNTNYGYTF. Full variable domain (missing parts from reference TRBV7-6 and TRBJ1-2): GAGVSQSPRYKVTKRGQDVALRCDPISGHVSLYWYRQALGQGPEFLTYFNYEAQQDKSGLPNDRFSAERPEGSISTLTIQRTEQRDSAMYRCASSLVGGNTNYGYTFGSGTRLTVV.

The chain links TRBV6-1 to TRBJ1-5; 8 positions match TRBD1. The germline V gene has CDR1 MNHNS and CDR2 SASEGT. Losses at the gene ends were 4 bases for V and 0 bases for J; bases not matched to a gene: 14. The CDR3 contains 19 residues. CDR3 bases: TGTGCCAGCAGTGGACAGGGGTACGTACCTATACATAGCAATCAGCCCCAGCATTTT. Translating gives CASSGQGYVPIHSNQPQHF.

The chain has TRBV6-5 and TRBJ1-1, with a weak D call TRBD1 (6 bases). CDR1 is MNHEY, CDR2 SVGAGI, per germline. This CDR3 is built from 15 residues. With 2 bases removed from V and 1 base from J, the gap between germline ends came to 11 bases. CDR3 bases: TGTGCCAGCAGTTACGACAGGCGAGAGAACACTGAAGCTTTCTTT. Protein product: CASSYDRRENTEAFF.

This clone was seen a handful of times. The chain joins TRBV2 to TRBJ2-1; 12 bases map to TRBD2. V trimming: 0 bases; J trimming: 7 bases; junction bases outside the gene matches: 4. The CDR3 spans 16 residues. CDR1 is SNHLY, CDR2 FYNNEI, per germline. In nucleotides, the CDR3 is TGTGCCAGCAGTGAAGCTCTACTAGCGGGGGGAAATGAGCAGTTCTTC. This encodes CASSEALLAGGNEQFF.

The chain couples TRBV5-1 to TRBJ1-6; 7 bases line up with TRBD1. The germline CDR1 and CDR2 sequences are SGHRS and YFSETQ. The CDR3 spans 15 residues. With 2 bases clipped from V and 6 bases from J, the junction kept 5 bases outside the gene matches. CDR3 in amino acids: CASSLGGQLNSPLHF. In DNA, the CDR3 is TGCGCCAGCAGCTTAGGGGGACAGCTTAATTCACCCCTCCACTTT.

The CDR3 DNA follows: TGTGCCAGCAGCCCCCCGGGTGTGGGCACTGAAGCTTTCTTT. Translated, it gives CASSPPGVGTEAFF. The J gene is TRBJ1-1, the V gene TRBV7-9; D is unclear. Trimming pared 5 bases from V and 4 bases from J, leaving 14 bases between. CDR3 size: 14 residues. Germline CDR1 SEHNR, CDR2 FQNEAQ (reference sequence).

The chain joins TRBV5-4 to TRBJ1-2; 8 bases match TRBD1. Trimming at V came to 5 bases and at J to 6 bases, leaving 3 bases not matched to a gene. The V gene's germline CDR1 is SGHNT and CDR2 YYREEE (reference sequence). CDR3 size: 12 residues. Written as DNA, the CDR3 is TGTGCCAGCAGTTGGACAGGGAATGGCTACACCTTC. Its translation: CASSWTGNGYTF.

V and J are TRBV10-3 and TRBJ2-7; 7 bases are a match to TRBD1. Trimming took 10 bases from V and 0 from J; bases not matched to a gene: 9. CDR1 is ENHRY, CDR2 SYGVKD, per germline. The CDR3 spans 14 residues. In nucleotides, the CDR3 is TGTGCCACGACCGACAGGGCTCGCTCCTACGAGCAGTACTTC. This codes for CATTDRARSYEQYF.

The chain carries TRBV28 and TRBJ1-3; 8 positions match TRBD1. V dropped 1 base and J dropped 3; count of bases not matched to a gene: 8. Looked up from germline, CDR1 is MDHEN and CDR2 is SYDVKM. The length of the CDR3 is 17 residues. The CDR3 nucleotides are TGTGCCAGCAGTTTATCTTGGACAGGGATGATTGGAAACACCATATATTTT. Amino acids: CASSLSWTGMIGNTIYF. Combining the CDR3 with reference TRBV28 and TRBJ1-3 gives the whole variable domain DVKVTQSSRYLVKRTGEKVFLECVQDMDHENMFWYRQDPGLGLRLIYFSYDVKMKEKGDIPEGYSVSREKKERFSLILESASTNQTSMYLCASSLSWTGMIGNTIYFGEGSWLTVV.

The chain carries TRBV18 and TRBJ1-4; the D gene is possibly TRBD1 (5 bases). V shed 5 bases and J shed 0 bases, with 10 bases lying between them. The CDR3 consists of 15 residues. Germline-derived CDR1 and CDR2 are KGHSH and LQKENI. CDR3: CASSRAGSTNEKLFF. CDR3 coding DNA: TGTGCCAGCTCAAGAGCAGGGTCAACTAATGAAAAACTGTTTTTT.

The chain's CDR3 is CASRFRDRGTFDYGYTF. DNA of the CDR3: TGTGCCAGCAGATTCCGGGACAGGGGGACTTTTGACTATGGCTACACCTTC. The genes are TRBV11-2 and TRBJ1-2; 11 bases line up with TRBD1. This CDR3 is 17 amino acids long. Germline V lookup: CDR1 SGHAT, CDR2 FQNNGV. Trimming removed 6 bases from V and 3 bases from J; junction bases left unmatched: 12.

The chain has TRBV10-2 and TRBJ2-3; TRBD2 matches 13 bases. V lost 4 bases and J lost 6; bases outside the gene matches: 16. CDR1 WSHSY and CDR2 SAAADI come from the germline V gene. CDR3 length: 19 residues. CDR3 sequence reads: CASSVGTSGTHERYDTQYF. DNA for the CDR3: TGCGCCAGCAGTGTGGGGACTAGCGGGACTCATGAACGGTACGATACGCAGTATTTT.

This chain uses TRBV5-1 with TRBJ1-3; 7 nucleotides line up with TRBD1. The CDR3 runs 16 residues. CDR1 is SGHRS and CDR2 is YFSETQ in the germline V gene. V shed 4 bases and J 0 bases; nucleotides not matched to a gene: 7. The CDR3 sequence: CASSPTGQPSGNTIYF. The CDR3 DNA sequence: TGCGCCAGCAGCCCGACAGGGCAACCCTCTGGAAACACCATATATTTT.

The rearrangement uses TRBV19 and TRBJ2-7; the D gene is possibly TRBD2 (5 bases). CDR3 length: 14 residues. V was pared by 3 bases and J by 0 bases, with 9 bases between. Germline-derived CDR1 and CDR2 are LNHDA and SQIVND (reference sequence). CDR3 loop: CASSIVRDSYEQYF. CDR3 DNA: TGTGCCAGTAGTATCGTGAGGGACTCCTACGAGCAGTACTTC.

CDR3 sequence (DNA): TGCGCCAGCAGGGTGGGAACGGGAGAGGTTACGCAGTATTTT. Translated: CASRVGTGEVTQYF. The chain has TRBV5-1 and TRBJ2-3, with a weak D call TRBD2 (6 bases). Looked up from germline, CDR1 is SGHRS and CDR2 is YFSETQ. The CDR3 has 14 residues. V shed 5 bases and J shed 8 bases, with 18 bases lying between them.

This rearrangement joins TRBV3-1 (or the pseudogene TRBV3-2) to TRBJ1-3; D remains ambiguous. V lost 0 bases to trimming and J lost 2 bases, with 8 bases between them. The germline CDR1 and CDR2 sequences are LGHDT and YNNKEL (reference sequence). The length of the CDR3 is 15 residues. CDR3 in DNA: TGTGCCAGCAGCCAAGATCTGTCTACTGGAAACACCATATATTTT. It translates to CASSQDLSTGNTIYF.

The chain is built from TRBV6-1 and TRBJ1-6, with D uncertain. The germline V gene encodes CDR1 MNHNS and CDR2 SASEGT. V lost 2 bases and J 7 bases, leaving 12 bases between the germline ends. This CDR3 is built from 15 residues. CDR3 sequence: CASSEHYSLNSPLHF. DNA of the CDR3: TGTGCCAGCAGTGAACATTACAGCTTAAATTCACCCCTCCACTTT.

The chain recombines TRBV24-1 with TRBJ2-3, with D maybe TRBD2 (6 bases). Germline CDR1 reads KGHDR; CDR2 reads SFDVKD. The ends were cut back, 6 bases at V and 1 base at J, with 10 bases in the middle. The CDR3 covers 14 residues. CDR3 sequence: CATSSSVRTDTQYF. The CDR3 nucleotides are TGTGCCACCAGTTCTAGCGTACGCACAGATACGCAGTATTTT.

The chain combines TRBV19 with TRBJ2-7; 8 bases match TRBD1. V lost 5 bases to trimming and J lost 2 bases; unmatched junction nucleotides: 5. CDR3 size: 14 residues. CDR1 and CDR2 (germline): LNHDA, SQIVND (reference sequence). The CDR3 DNA reads as TGTGCCAGTAGTGAGGGGACAGGTACCTACGAGCAGTACTTC. Its protein product is CASSEGTGTYEQYF.

The chain recombines TRBV30 with TRBJ1-6, with D uncertain. Trimming took 3 bases from V and 0 from J, leaving 9 bases between them. This CDR3 has 15 residues. The germline gives CDR1 GTSNPN, CDR2 SVGIG (reference sequence). DNA of the CDR3: TGTGCCTGGAGACGACTGAGCTCCTATAATTCACCCCTCCACTTT. The encoded protein is CAWRRLSSYNSPLHF.